The 20 T cell receptor beta chains below come from one sample, sequenced in a study of graft-versus-host responses after intestinal transplantation. These receptors' antigens are unknown. Sequencing used immunoSEQ multiplex PCR; TCRdb keeps in-frame clones, though not all of them. This table holds 96,000 or so clones, roughly 92% found once. The sample here was unstimulated CD4+ T cells sorted from spleen or lymph node cells, taken before intestinal transplant. The receptors were sampled from a human donor who received an intestinal transplant.

The rearrangement joins TRBV4-1 to TRBJ1-6; D remains unclear. Germline V CDR1 and CDR2: MGHRA, YSYEKL. CDR3 size: 16 residues. V was cut by 0 bases and J by 1 base, with 7 bases left in between. For the CDR3, the DNA is TGCGCCAGCAGCCAAGACACGGGGTCCTATAATTCACCCCTCCACTTT. It yields the protein CASSQDTGSYNSPLHF.

This clone was picked up one time. This sequence joins TRBV19 and TRBJ2-3; 10 positions agree with TRBD2. This CDR3 spans 20 amino acids. J lost 0 bases, V lost 5 bases, and 17 bases had no gene match. Per the germline V gene, CDR1 is LNHDA and CDR2 is SQIVND (reference sequence). The CDR3 loop reads CASSPLASGSYYSSTDTQYF. Written as DNA, the CDR3 is TGTGCCAGTAGTCCCCTGGCTAGCGGGAGTTATTATTCTAGCACAGATACGCAGTATTTT.

The chain links TRBV19 to TRBJ1-1; D perhaps matches TRBD1 (6 bases). Trimming pared 6 bases from V and 5 bases from J, leaving 19 bases between. CDR1 LNHDA and CDR2 SQIVND come from the germline V gene (reference sequence). The CDR3 has 15 amino acids. For the CDR3, the DNA is TGTGCCAGTAGGGACCAAACTACAGGGAGAACTGAAGCTTTCTTT. As protein: CASRDQTTGRTEAFF. Looking up the rest from reference TRBV19 and TRBJ1-1 gives the full variable domain: DGGITQSPKYLFRKEGQNVTLSCEQNLNHDAMYWYRQDPGQGLRLIYYSQIVNDFQKGDIAEGYSVSREKKESFPLTVTSAQKNPTAFYLCASRDQTTGRTEAFFGQGTRLTVV.

V gene TRBV10-3 combines with J gene TRBJ1-5, with 9 bases that match TRBD1. V shed 6 bases and J 4 bases; nucleotides not matched to a gene: 7. The CDR3 totals 15 residues. Germline CDR1 ENHRY, CDR2 SYGVKD. CDR3: CAISPDRGGNQPQHF. CDR3 sequence (DNA): TGTGCCATCAGCCCGGACAGGGGAGGAAATCAGCCCCAGCATTTT.

This sequence joins TRBV4-2 and TRBJ1-2; D uncertain. Germline V CDR1 and CDR2: LGHNA, YNFKEQ. The CDR3 sequence is 16 residues long. Trimming removed 0 bases at V and 4 bases at J, with 15 bases between. CDR3 sequence (DNA): TGTGCCAGCAGCCAAGAAGTATCGGGATCCCTCTATGGCTACACCTTC. This translates into CASSQEVSGSLYGYTF.

The chain has TRBV30 and TRBJ1-2; D is possibly TRBD1 (6 bases). Germline CDR1 reads GTSNPN; CDR2 reads SVGIG (reference sequence). CDR3 length equals 13 residues. The V end lost 7 bases, the J end lost 4 bases, and 16 bases lay between the germline ends. DNA for the CDR3: TGTGCCTTGGCGGGGGGGGCCTCCTATGGCTACACCTTC. Translating it yields CALAGGASYGYTF.

V gene TRBV7-3 combines with J gene TRBJ2-3; D gene unclear. CDR3 length: 12 residues. Germline V lookup: CDR1 SGHTA, CDR2 FQGTGA. Trimming took 0 bases from V and 5 from J, leaving 3 bases between them. The CDR3 DNA is TGTGCCAGCAGCTTAACCCAAGATACGCAGTATTTT. Amino acid sequence: CASSLTQDTQYF. Filled out from reference TRBV7-3 and TRBJ2-3, the complete variable domain reads GAGVSQTPSNKVTEKGKYVELRCDPISGHTALYWYRQSLGQGPEFLIYFQGTGAADDSGLPNDRFFAVRPEGSVSTLKIQRTERGDSAVYLCASSLTQDTQYFGPGTRLTVL.

The V call is TRBV28, the J call TRBJ2-5; 9 nucleotides match TRBD1. This CDR3 contains 14 residues. CDR1 MDHEN and CDR2 SYDVKM come from the germline V gene. The V gene end was trimmed by 5 bases and the J gene end by 5 bases; junction bases not matched to a gene: 6. The DNA for the CDR3 is TGTGCCAGCAGTGGGACAGGGAGGGCGGAGACCCAGTACTTC. This sequence encodes CASSGTGRAETQYF.

The chain couples TRBV7-2 to TRBJ1-2, with 8 bases fitting TRBD1. CDR1 is SGHTA, CDR2 FQGNSA, per germline. V gave up 5 bases and J gave up 2 bases; unmatched junction bases: 13. This CDR3 has 17 residues. CDR3 protein: CASSPTTFRTGNYGYTF. In DNA, the CDR3 is TGTGCCAGCAGCCCCACGACCTTCCGGACAGGGAACTATGGCTACACCTTC.

The CDR3 protein is CASSLFSGSPGDTEAFF. CDR3 nucleotides: TGCGCCAGCAGCTTGTTTTCCGGGTCACCCGGGGACACTGAAGCTTTCTTT. The rearrangement uses TRBV5-1 and TRBJ1-1; no clear D gene. V was trimmed by 1 base and J by 3 bases, leaving 19 bases between them. Germline CDR1 is SGHRS and CDR2 is YFSETQ. The CDR3 has 17 amino acids.

The chain recombines TRBV11-3 with TRBJ2-2; D is undetermined. The CDR3 has 12 residues. Trimming took 4 bases from V and 8 from J, leaving 8 bases between them. Per germline, CDR1 SGHNT and CDR2 YENEEA. The CDR3 sequence: CASSSRIGELFF. The CDR3 bases are TGTGCCAGCAGCTCGAGGATAGGGGAGCTGTTTTTT.

CDR3 residues: CASSQEPAGGNTDTQYF. The CDR3 coding sequence is TGCGCCAGCAGCCAAGAACCCGCGGGGGGAAACACAGATACGCAGTATTTT. The gene calls are TRBV4-3 and TRBJ2-3; TRBD2 matches at 8 bases. Germline CDR1 reads LGHNA; CDR2 reads YSLEER. After removal of 0 bases from V and 2 bases from J, the junction contained 7 bases not matched to a gene. The CDR3 is 17 amino acids.

V and J are TRBV10-2 and TRBJ1-4; 8 bases line up with TRBD1. Trimming at V came to 6 bases and at J to 6 bases, leaving 6 bases not matched to a gene. The CDR3 totals 14 residues. Germline values: CDR1 WSHSY, CDR2 SAAADI. The CDR3 DNA is TGCGCCAGCAGACAGGGGGAAGGATATGAAAAACTGTTTTTT. Amino acid sequence: CASRQGEGYEKLFF.

The V gene is TRBV11-2, the J gene TRBJ2-5; D perhaps matches TRBD1 (6 bases). V lost 1 base, J lost 5 bases, and 20 bases lay in between. Looked up from germline, CDR1 is SGHAT and CDR2 is FQNNGV. This CDR3 spans 17 amino acids. DNA for the CDR3: TGTGCCAGCAGCTTAGGACAGTCTAGCAGGGGTAGGGAGACCCAGTACTTC. Translated: CASSLGQSSRGRETQYF.

This chain joins TRBV5-4 and TRBJ2-7; 9 bases are shared with TRBD1. After removal of 3 bases from V and 0 bases from J, the junction contained 13 bases not matched to a gene. The CDR3 sequence is 18 residues long. Looked up from germline, CDR1 is SGHNT and CDR2 is YYREEE (reference sequence). The CDR3 region is CASSSSDRGAKSSYEQYF. Here the CDR3 DNA reads TGTGCCAGCAGCTCTTCGGACAGGGGCGCGAAGAGCTCCTACGAGCAGTACTTC.

This sequence joins TRBV19 and TRBJ2-1; 9 bases agree with TRBD1. Losses at the gene ends were 7 bases for V and 6 bases for J; bases not matched to a gene: 16. Germline-derived CDR1 and CDR2 are LNHDA and SQIVND (reference sequence). The CDR3 is made up of 17 amino acids. Here the CDR3 reads CASTHLLGQGFGNEQFF. Here the CDR3 DNA reads TGTGCCAGTACCCACCTCCTGGGACAGGGTTTCGGCAATGAGCAGTTCTTC.

This clone has just one count. The same CDR3 arises from other DNA sequences in this sample as well. V usage is TRBV5-1 and J usage is TRBJ2-5, with D possibly TRBD1 on 6 matching bases. CDR3 size: 14 residues. V was pared by 5 bases and J by 5 bases, with 16 bases between. Germline V lookup: CDR1 SGHRS, CDR2 YFSETQ. The CDR3 DNA reads as TGCGCCAGCAGTCGGACCAAGGGGGTGGAGACCCAGTACTTC. Its protein product is CASSRTKGVETQYF.

The J gene is TRBJ2-3, the V gene TRBV6-5, with 8 positions matching TRBD2. Germline loops: CDR1 MNHEY, CDR2 SVGAGI. The CDR3 runs to 13 residues. Trimming cost V 6 bases and J 5 bases; bases outside gene matches: 4. In DNA form, the CDR3 reads TGTGCCAGCAGCCTCGCGGGGGGAGATACGCAGTATTTT. It specifies CASSLAGGDTQYF.

The V gene is TRBV4-3, the J gene TRBJ2-7; 10 bases agree with TRBD2. V trimming: 0 bases; J trimming: 3 bases; junction bases outside the gene matches: 5. This CDR3 comprises 16 residues. Germline assignment: CDR1 LGHNA and CDR2 YSLEER. The CDR3 DNA reads as TGCGCCAGCAGCCAAGAAGCGGGGGGGCACGACTACGAGCAGTACTTC. Amino acids: CASSQEAGGHDYEQYF.

The J gene is TRBJ1-2, the V gene TRBV2, with 7 bases identical to TRBD1. The junction had 7 bases not matched to a gene; V was cut back by 7 bases and J by 2 bases. The CDR3 spans 14 residues. Germline V gene sequence: CDR1 SNHLY, CDR2 FYNNEI. In DNA form, the CDR3 reads TGTGCCAGCATGTACAGGGGAAAAAACTATGGCTACACCTTC. It is translated as CASMYRGKNYGYTF. Drawing the rest from reference TRBV2 and TRBJ1-2, the complete variable domain is EPEVTQTPSHQVTQMGQEVILRCVPISNHLYFYWYRQILGQKVEFLVSFYNNEISEKSEIFDDQFSVERPDGSNFTLKIRSTKLEDSAMYFCASMYRGKNYGYTFGSGTRLTVV.